The TCR beta chain described here comes from a study of blood T cell repertoires in COVID-19. On the study more broadly: The origin of the acute and convalescent COVID-19 samples was the United States, Italy and Spain. PBMCs, B-cell-depleted T cells, or T cells provided the cDNA or gDNA that made up the material.

The authors' processing: Scientists estimated how many nucleated cells there were by amplifying reference gene primers. The assay was immunoSEQ multiplex PCR, and TCRdb's table has in-frame clones only and misses some. V and J calls and clone size are given by that table; D and trimming were obtained from the DNA. This table holds 150,000 to 200,000 clones, about 85% found once. The V gene end was trimmed by 0 bases and the J gene end by 4 bases; junction bases not matched to a gene: 7. This CDR3 has 17 amino acids. Germline CDR1 reads SGHRS; CDR2 reads YFSETQ. Material: peripheral blood. The chain joins TRBV5-1 to TRBJ2-2; 9 bases are shared with TRBD2. The clonotype was recovered from a woman older than 75 in a cohort sampled during active or convalescent COVID-19. CDR3 DNA: TGCGCCAGCAGCTTGGTGTATGGCGGGAGGGTCACCGGGGAGCTGTTTTTT. Translated: CASSLVYGGRVTGELFF.